This note documents a single TCR beta chain sequence. The antigen remains unidentified. Time point here: blood from clinic visit 5 months post-surgery; TSC patient then seizure free. The sequenced cases were selected for having the highest brain T cell transcript signatures. This sample is part of a study of brain T cells in children with intractable seizures. Study observations and caveats: Only CDR3 sequence similarity suggested viral specificity, without known HCMV serostatus.

The table came from immunoSEQ multiplex PCR; TCRdb's copy has only in-frame clones and leaves some out. The sample holds about 340,000 clones, roughly 93% seen once. The sequence was obtained from a boy under three years old with tuberous sclerosis and intractable seizures. The source was peripheral blood, collected approximately 5 months after surgery.

DNA for the CDR3: TGTGCCAGCAGTTATTCCCGTCGGCGCTGGCGCACCTTC. This gives the protein CASSYSRRRWRTF. This chain joins TRBV6-6 and TRBJ1-2; D is undetermined. V lost 3 bases and J 13 bases, leaving 18 bases between the germline ends. The CDR3 has 13 residues. From germline, CDR1 is MNHNY and CDR2 SVGAGI (reference sequence).